A selection of T cell receptor beta chains follows, all from one sample in a study of T cell responses to AZD1222 COVID-19 vaccine. Produced via immunoSEQ multiplex PCR; TCRdb's table is partial and in-frame only. The table has around 100,000 clones, 93% seen once; the top ten hold about 5%. Sequenced here: peripheral blood, sampled on day 0 of AZD1222 vaccination. The receptors derive from an adult in good health. CDR3s include the opening cysteine and the closing phenylalanine or tryptophan. Each record gives: V gene, J gene, clone size, D gene, CDR3 protein, CDR3 DNA. D genes are given only for firm matches. Size is omitted from some rows. Given values are once, few, many or a class for expanded clones.

v_call: TRBV10-3
j_call: TRBJ2-7
clone_size: -
d_call: -
cdr3_aa: CAISESSGFYEQYF
cdr3_nt: TGTGCCATCAGTGAGTCATCCGGGTTCTACGAGCAGTACTTC

v_call: TRBV18
j_call: TRBJ1-6
clone_size: once
d_call: -
cdr3_aa: CASSLQSPGSPLHF
cdr3_nt: TGTGCCAGCTCACTACAGTCGCCCGGATCACCCCTCCACTTT

v_call: TRBV19
j_call: TRBJ1-1
clone_size: -
d_call: -
cdr3_aa: CASSDRDTEAFF
cdr3_nt: TGTGCCAGTAGTGACCGGGACACTGAAGCTTTCTTT

v_call: TRBV9
j_call: TRBJ2-1
clone_size: -
d_call: TRBD2
cdr3_aa: CASSVLAGSYNEQFF
cdr3_nt: TGTGCCAGCAGCGTGCTAGCGGGGTCCTACAATGAGCAGTTCTTC

v_call: TRBV19
j_call: TRBJ1-2
clone_size: -
d_call: TRBD1
cdr3_aa: CASSSTGVYGYTF
cdr3_nt: TGTGCCAGTAGCTCAACAGGGGTCTATGGCTACACCTTC

v_call: TRBV18
j_call: TRBJ1-1
clone_size: once
d_call: -
cdr3_aa: CASSHTEAFF
cdr3_nt: TGTGCCAGCTCTCACACTGAAGCTTTCTTT

v_call: TRBV5-1
j_call: TRBJ1-2
clone_size: -
d_call: TRBD1
cdr3_aa: CASSLPGQGADGYTF
cdr3_nt: TGCGCCAGCAGCCTACCGGGACAGGGGGCTGATGGCTACACCTTC

v_call: TRBV5-1
j_call: TRBJ2-7
clone_size: many
d_call: TRBD2
cdr3_aa: CASSETSGSWYEQYF
cdr3_nt: TGCGCCAGCAGCGAAACTAGCGGGAGTTGGTACGAGCAGTACTTC

v_call: TRBV18
j_call: TRBJ1-5
clone_size: -
d_call: -
cdr3_aa: CASSPADNQPQHF
cdr3_nt: TGTGCCAGCTCACCAGCGGATAATCAGCCCCAGCATTTT

v_call: TRBV2
j_call: TRBJ2-7
clone_size: -
d_call: -
cdr3_aa: CASSVGEQYF
cdr3_nt: TGTGCCAGCAGTGTGGGCGAGCAGTACTTC

v_call: TRBV12-5
j_call: TRBJ2-7
clone_size: -
d_call: -
cdr3_aa: CASGSAVVSGTYEQYF
cdr3_nt: TGTGCTAGTGGTTCAGCTGTGGTTAGCGGAACCTACGAGCAGTACTTC

v_call: TRBV4-3
j_call: TRBJ1-4
clone_size: -
d_call: TRBD1
cdr3_aa: CASSLQGADPEKLFF
cdr3_nt: TGCGCCAGCAGCCTACAGGGGGCCGACCCTGAAAAACTGTTTTTT

v_call: TRBV19
j_call: TRBJ2-7
clone_size: -
d_call: TRBD2
cdr3_aa: CASRDNSGTAYEQYF
cdr3_nt: TGTGCCAGCCGCGATAATAGCGGGACCGCCTACGAGCAGTACTTC

v_call: TRBV10-3
j_call: TRBJ1-1
clone_size: -
d_call: TRBD1
cdr3_aa: CAISGQGVLNTEAFF
cdr3_nt: TGTGCCATCAGTGGTCAGGGGGTTTTGAACACTGAAGCTTTCTTT

v_call: TRBV5-1
j_call: TRBJ1-5
clone_size: -
d_call: -
cdr3_aa: CASSLGSGFNQPQHF
cdr3_nt: TGCGCCAGCAGCTTGGGATCCGGGTTCAATCAGCCCCAGCATTTT

v_call: TRBV4-1
j_call: TRBJ1-5
clone_size: once
d_call: -
cdr3_aa: CASSQDVRPSQPQHF
cdr3_nt: TGCGCCAGCAGCCAAGACGTACGGCCGTCTCAGCCCCAGCATTTT

v_call: TRBV5-1
j_call: TRBJ1-3
clone_size: once
d_call: -
cdr3_aa: CASSPATSGNTIYF
cdr3_nt: TGCGCCAGCAGCCCCGCCACCTCTGGAAACACCATATATTTT

v_call: TRBV6-5
j_call: TRBJ2-7
clone_size: once
d_call: TRBD2
cdr3_aa: CASSREGDSYEQYF
cdr3_nt: TGTGCCAGCAGTCGGGAGGGGGATTCCTACGAGCAGTACTTC

v_call: TRBV4-2
j_call: TRBJ1-1
clone_size: -
d_call: -
cdr3_aa: CASSQDSGRDTEAFF
cdr3_nt: TGTGCCAGCAGCCAAGATTCGGGGCGGGACACTGAAGCTTTCTTT

v_call: TRBV27
j_call: TRBJ1-5
clone_size: -
d_call: -
cdr3_aa: CASSQHSNQPQHF
cdr3_nt: TGTGCCAGCAGTCAGCATAGCAATCAGCCCCAGCATTTT

v_call: TRBV11-2
j_call: TRBJ1-2
clone_size: -
d_call: TRBD1
cdr3_aa: CASSSLGQGARGYTF
cdr3_nt: TGTGCCAGCAGCTCCCTTGGACAGGGGGCGCGTGGCTACACCTTC

v_call: TRBV9
j_call: TRBJ2-7
clone_size: -
d_call: -
cdr3_aa: CASSSSLGEQYF
cdr3_nt: TGTGCCAGCAGTTCCTCCCTCGGTGAGCAGTACTTC

v_call: TRBV24-1
j_call: TRBJ2-3
clone_size: -
d_call: TRBD1
cdr3_aa: CATSDAGQGPDTQYF
cdr3_nt: TGTGCCACCAGTGATGCAGGACAGGGGCCAGATACGCAGTATTTT

v_call: TRBV10-2
j_call: TRBJ2-5
clone_size: -
d_call: -
cdr3_aa: CASSETIAPQWGETQYF
cdr3_nt: TGCGCCAGCAGTGAGACTATCGCCCCCCAATGGGGAGAGACCCAGTACTTC

v_call: TRBV6-5
j_call: TRBJ2-1
clone_size: -
d_call: TRBD2
cdr3_aa: CASSYGTSGNNEQFF
cdr3_nt: TGTGCCAGCAGTTACGGGACTAGCGGTAACAATGAGCAGTTCTTC

v_call: TRBV11-2
j_call: TRBJ2-2
clone_size: -
d_call: TRBD2
cdr3_aa: CASRHSPAGREGPGELFF
cdr3_nt: TGTGCCAGCAGACACTCCCCGGCCGGGCGGGAGGGCCCCGGGGAGCTGTTTTTT

v_call: TRBV6-6
j_call: TRBJ2-7
clone_size: -
d_call: TRBD1
cdr3_aa: CASNDRGHSYEQYF
cdr3_nt: TGTGCCAGCAACGACAGGGGGCACTCCTACGAGCAGTACTTC

v_call: TRBV11-1
j_call: TRBJ2-7
clone_size: -
d_call: TRBD1
cdr3_aa: CASSLTSSGGYEQYF
cdr3_nt: TGTGCCAGCAGCTTAACGAGCTCAGGGGGCTACGAGCAGTACTTC

v_call: TRBV7-3
j_call: TRBJ1-2
clone_size: -
d_call: -
cdr3_aa: CASSLTEGAGGYTF
cdr3_nt: TGTGCCAGCAGCTTAACGGAGGGAGCCGGTGGCTACACCTTC

v_call: TRBV6-1
j_call: TRBJ1-1
clone_size: -
d_call: TRBD1
cdr3_aa: CASSDRTGGYTEAFF
cdr3_nt: TGTGCCAGCAGTGACCGGACAGGGGGATACACTGAAGCTTTCTTT

v_call: TRBV24-1
j_call: TRBJ1-2
clone_size: -
d_call: -
cdr3_aa: CATSGWLGKEEDYGYTF
cdr3_nt: TGTGCCACCAGTGGCTGGCTGGGGAAGGAAGAGGACTATGGCTACACCTTC

v_call: TRBV7-3
j_call: TRBJ2-7
clone_size: once
d_call: TRBD2
cdr3_aa: CASSPYSGRAAEQYF
cdr3_nt: TGTGCCAGCAGCCCCTATAGCGGGAGGGCCGCCGAGCAGTACTTC

v_call: TRBV19
j_call: TRBJ1-2
clone_size: -
d_call: TRBD1
cdr3_aa: CASTNPGFRGRRGTNYGYTF
cdr3_nt: TGTGCCAGTACCAACCCGGGATTTAGGGGGCGCCGGGGGACTAACTATGGCTACACCTTC

v_call: TRBV7-9
j_call: TRBJ2-1
clone_size: few
d_call: -
cdr3_aa: CASSERSYNEQFF
cdr3_nt: TGTGCCAGCAGCGAGCGTTCGTACAATGAGCAGTTCTTC

v_call: TRBV2
j_call: TRBJ1-3
clone_size: -
d_call: -
cdr3_aa: CASSEPTSKPGNTIYF
cdr3_nt: TGTGCCAGCAGTGAGCCCACCAGCAAACCTGGAAACACCATATATTTT

v_call: TRBV5-1
j_call: TRBJ2-1
clone_size: -
d_call: TRBD2
cdr3_aa: CASSSTGGPGDNEQFF
cdr3_nt: TGCGCCAGCAGCTCTACGGGAGGGCCTGGAGACAATGAGCAGTTCTTC

v_call: TRBV24-1
j_call: TRBJ2-1
clone_size: -
d_call: TRBD2
cdr3_aa: CATSDRKRESPNEQFF
cdr3_nt: TGTGCCACCAGTGACCGAAAGCGGGAGAGTCCCAATGAGCAGTTCTTC

v_call: TRBV5-5
j_call: TRBJ2-7
clone_size: -
d_call: TRBD2
cdr3_aa: CASSLALAGGEQYF
cdr3_nt: TGTGCCAGCAGCTTGGCTCTAGCGGGAGGCGAGCAGTACTTC

v_call: TRBV14
j_call: TRBJ1-2
clone_size: -
d_call: -
cdr3_aa: CASSQVGGYTF
cdr3_nt: TGTGCCAGCAGCCAAGTGGGTGGCTACACCTTC

v_call: TRBV28
j_call: TRBJ1-4
clone_size: -
d_call: -
cdr3_aa: CASTPSPRSYEKLFF
cdr3_nt: TGTGCCAGCACCCCGAGTCCGCGGTCCTATGAAAAACTGTTTTTT

v_call: TRBV6-1
j_call: TRBJ1-2
clone_size: -
d_call: -
cdr3_aa: CASSPTGDGYTF
cdr3_nt: TGTGCCAGCAGTCCAACTGGGGATGGCTACACCTTC

v_call: TRBV3-1/TRBV3-2
j_call: TRBJ1-1
clone_size: -
d_call: TRBD1
cdr3_aa: CASSDRATNTEAFF
cdr3_nt: TGTGCCAGCAGTGACAGGGCGACGAACACTGAAGCTTTCTTT